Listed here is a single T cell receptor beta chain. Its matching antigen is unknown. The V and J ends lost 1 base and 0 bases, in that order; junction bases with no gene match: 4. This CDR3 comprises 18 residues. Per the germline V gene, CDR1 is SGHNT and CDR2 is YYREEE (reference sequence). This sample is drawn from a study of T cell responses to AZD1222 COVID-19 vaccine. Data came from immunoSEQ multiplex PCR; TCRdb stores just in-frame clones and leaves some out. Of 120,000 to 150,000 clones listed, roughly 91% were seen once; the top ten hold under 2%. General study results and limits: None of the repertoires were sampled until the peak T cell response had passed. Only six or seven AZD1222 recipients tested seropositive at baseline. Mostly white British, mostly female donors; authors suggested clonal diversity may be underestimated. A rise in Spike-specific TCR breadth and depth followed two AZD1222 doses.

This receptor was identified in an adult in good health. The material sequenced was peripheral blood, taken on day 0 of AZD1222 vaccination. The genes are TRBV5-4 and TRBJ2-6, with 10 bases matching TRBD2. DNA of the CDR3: TGTGCCAGCAGCTTGCCCCTAGCGGGAGTCTCTGGGGCCAACGTCCTGACTTTC. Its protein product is CASSLPLAGVSGANVLTF.